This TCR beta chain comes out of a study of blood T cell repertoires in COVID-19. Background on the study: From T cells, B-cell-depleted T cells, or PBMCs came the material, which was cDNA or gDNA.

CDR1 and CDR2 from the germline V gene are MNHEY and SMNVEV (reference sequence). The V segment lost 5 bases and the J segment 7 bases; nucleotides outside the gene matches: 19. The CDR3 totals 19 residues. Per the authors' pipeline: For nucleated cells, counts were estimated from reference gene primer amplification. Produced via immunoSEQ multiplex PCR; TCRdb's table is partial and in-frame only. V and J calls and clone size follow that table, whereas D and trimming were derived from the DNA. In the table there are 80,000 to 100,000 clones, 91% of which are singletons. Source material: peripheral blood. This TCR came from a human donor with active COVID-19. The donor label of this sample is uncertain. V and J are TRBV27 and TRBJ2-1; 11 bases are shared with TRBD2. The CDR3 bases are TGTGCCAGCAGTATAAGACTAGCGGGGACGGCATTGCGGGTGAATGAGCAGTTCTTC. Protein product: CASSIRLAGTALRVNEQFF.